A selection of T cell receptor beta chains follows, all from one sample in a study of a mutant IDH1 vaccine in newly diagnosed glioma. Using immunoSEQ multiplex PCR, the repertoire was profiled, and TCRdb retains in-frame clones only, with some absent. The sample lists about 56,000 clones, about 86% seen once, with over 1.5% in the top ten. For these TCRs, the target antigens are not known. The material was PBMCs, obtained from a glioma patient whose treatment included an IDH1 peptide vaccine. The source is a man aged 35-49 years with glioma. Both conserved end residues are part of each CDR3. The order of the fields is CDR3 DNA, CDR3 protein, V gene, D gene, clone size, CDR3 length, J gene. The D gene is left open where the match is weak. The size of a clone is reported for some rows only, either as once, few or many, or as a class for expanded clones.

TGTGCCAGCAGCTTGGTTGTAGGGAGCGGGACGGTCGGGGAGCTGTTTTTT CASSLVVGSGTVGELFF TRBV5-5 TRBD2 . 17 TRBJ2-2
TGTGCCAGCAGCCGTCTATTTCGGGAGCTGTTTTTT CASSRLFRELFF TRBV11-2 . . 12 TRBJ2-2
TGTGCCAGCAGCCTCGGAAACACCATATATTTT CASSLGNTIYF TRBV9 . . 11 TRBJ1-3
TGTGCCAGCAGTGAAGGATCGGGACCTTTCTACGAGCAGTACTTC CASSEGSGPFYEQYF TRBV6-1 . few 15 TRBJ2-7
TGTGCCAGCAGCACCCCCGGGACATACTACAATGAGCAGTTCTTC CASSTPGTYYNEQFF TRBV9 . . 15 TRBJ2-1
TGTGCCAGTAGTTATGGACAGGGGAAGCCCCAGCATTTT CASSYGQGKPQHF TRBV19 TRBD1 once 13 TRBJ1-5
TGTGCCAGCACGGCGGTCTACGAGCAGTACTTC CASTAVYEQYF TRBV2 . . 11 TRBJ2-7
TGTGCCAGCAGTACCCAGGGAAACAATGAGCAGTTCTTC CASSTQGNNEQFF TRBV2 . . 13 TRBJ2-1
TGTGCCAGCAGCCCAGGACTAGCGGGACGGGAGACCCAGTACTTC CASSPGLAGRETQYF TRBV7-2 TRBD2 . 15 TRBJ2-5
TGTGCCAGTAGTATAGACAGGTCCCAAAACGAGCAGTACTTC CASSIDRSQNEQYF TRBV19 . . 14 TRBJ2-7
TGCAGCGCCCACAGGGGGCGACCAGATACGCAGTATTTT CSAHRGRPDTQYF TRBV29-1 TRBD1 . 13 TRBJ2-3
TGCGCCAGCTCCCGGGGGGAAAAACTGTTTTTT CASSRGEKLFF TRBV4-3 . . 11 TRBJ1-4
TGTGCCAGCAGTGTACAGGGGGGTCCCTACGAGCAGTACTTC CASSVQGGPYEQYF TRBV6-1 TRBD1 . 14 TRBJ2-7
TGTGCCAGCAGCTTGGGGGACTTGCCCCACGAGCAGTACTTC CASSLGDLPHEQYF TRBV5-4 . . 14 TRBJ2-7
TGTGCCAGCAGGACTAGCGGCCCCTACGAGCAGTACTTC CASRTSGPYEQYF TRBV28 TRBD2 few 13 TRBJ2-7
TGTGCCAGCAGCCAAGATCCAGCGGGAGCCAATGAGCAGTTCTTC CASSQDPAGANEQFF TRBV4-2 TRBD2 . 15 TRBJ2-1
TGTGCCAGTAGTATGGCCGGGACCAGGAACTATGGCTACACCTTC CASSMAGTRNYGYTF TRBV19 . . 15 TRBJ1-2
TGTGCCAGCAGCCTCAATAGGGACAGGGGCGGCGAGCAGTACTTC CASSLNRDRGGEQYF TRBV7-2 TRBD1 few 15 TRBJ2-7
TGTGCCAGCGGGGGGCTAGCGGGAGAGAGAGATACGCAGTATTTT CASGGLAGERDTQYF TRBV7-9 TRBD2 . 15 TRBJ2-3
TGTGCCACCAGCAGAGATATGCGGGAAACCGGGGAGCTGTTTTTT CATSRDMRETGELFF TRBV15 . once 15 TRBJ2-2
TGTGCCAGCAGCCGACAGGGGCTTGAGACCCAGTACTTC CASSRQGLETQYF TRBV5-4 TRBD1 . 13 TRBJ2-5
TGTGCCATCAGTGAGACAGGAGTCTCCTACGAGCAGTACTTC CAISETGVSYEQYF TRBV10-3 . . 14 TRBJ2-7
TGTGCCAGCAGTGAAGGCCGATCGACTAGCGGGAGGATCGATGAGCAGTTCTTC CASSEGRSTSGRIDEQFF TRBV6-1 TRBD2 . 18 TRBJ2-1
TGTGCCAGTAGTGACCCGGGACAGGGGAGCTACGAGCAGTACTTC CASSDPGQGSYEQYF TRBV19 TRBD1 . 15 TRBJ2-7
TGTGCCAGCAGCGTAACCTCCAGCGGGGCGAACCTCTACAATGAGCAGTTCTTC CASSVTSSGANLYNEQFF TRBV9 TRBD2 once 18 TRBJ2-1
TGTGCCAGCAGCCCTCACGGACTAGCGGTGAACACCGGGGAGCTGTTTTTT CASSPHGLAVNTGELFF TRBV11-3 TRBD2 . 17 TRBJ2-2
TGTGCCAGCAGGCTAGCGTTACCTTCCTACGAGCAGTACTTC CASRLALPSYEQYF TRBV6-1 . . 14 TRBJ2-7
TGTGCCAGCAGCCGGACTATGGAAACTGAAGCTTTCTTT CASSRTMETEAFF TRBV7-6 . . 13 TRBJ1-1
TGTGCCAGCAACCCCGGGACTGGCTATGGCTACACCTTC CASNPGTGYGYTF TRBV27 . . 13 TRBJ1-2
TGCGCCAGCAGCTTGGAGGTCAGAATGAACACTGAAGCTTTCTTT CASSLEVRMNTEAFF TRBV5-1 . . 15 TRBJ1-1
TGTGCCAGCAGACCATCGGCGGCGTACGAGCAGTACTTC CASRPSAAYEQYF TRBV27 . . 13 TRBJ2-7
TGTGCCACCAGCACAAGGACAGGGAAGAATGAAAAACTGTTTTTT CATSTRTGKNEKLFF TRBV15 TRBD1 . 15 TRBJ1-4
TGTGCCAGCAGCACCCAACTAGCGGGGCTCTACGAGCAGTACTTC CASSTQLAGLYEQYF TRBV9 TRBD2 . 15 TRBJ2-7
TGTGCCAGCAGCTTCAAGAGGCTAGCGTATAATGAGCAGTTCTTC CASSFKRLAYNEQFF TRBV5-6 . once 15 TRBJ2-1
TGTGCCAGCAGTCCGACTAGCGGGAGCTCCTACGAGCAGTACTTC CASSPTSGSSYEQYF TRBV6-5 TRBD2 . 15 TRBJ2-7
TGTGCCAGCAGGAGGGGCCAAGCCACCAGCGAGCAGTACTTC CASRRGQATSEQYF TRBV2 . . 14 TRBJ2-7
TGCGCCAGCAGCTCCGGGACTACACTCTACAATGAGCAGTTCTTC CASSSGTTLYNEQFF TRBV5-1 TRBD2 . 15 TRBJ2-1
TGTGCCAGCAGCCCGATAGCGCGGACAGAGTCCTACGAGCAGTACTTC CASSPIARTESYEQYF TRBV11-2 . . 16 TRBJ2-7
TGTGCCAGCAGCTTAGGCACTAGTAATGAGCAGTTCTTC CASSLGTSNEQFF TRBV7-9 . . 13 TRBJ2-1
TGTGCCAGTTCCATGGGGAATCAGCCCCAGCATTTT CASSMGNQPQHF TRBV19 . . 12 TRBJ1-5
TGTGCCAGCAGCTCTACAGGGACTGGGTACGAGCAGTACTTC CASSSTGTGYEQYF TRBV7-2 . . 14 TRBJ2-7
TGTGCCAGCAGCTTCGGGGGATCTAACGAAAAACTGTTTTTT CASSFGGSNEKLFF TRBV11-1 . . 14 TRBJ1-4
TGTGCCAGCAGCCGCTTCGGAGGTCCCGGGGAGCTGTTTTTT CASSRFGGPGELFF TRBV7-2 . . 14 TRBJ2-2
TGTGCCAGCTCACCGGGCGGGAGGGCCACAGATACGCAGTATTTT CASSPGGRATDTQYF TRBV18 TRBD2 . 15 TRBJ2-3
TGTGCCAGCAGTGTGGGGACAGCTAATGAAAAACTGTTTTTT CASSVGTANEKLFF TRBV2 TRBD1 . 14 TRBJ1-4
TGTGCCAGCAGCTTGGCCGCGACTAGTGGCCAAGAGACCCAGTACTTC CASSLAATSGQETQYF TRBV5-4 . . 16 TRBJ2-5
TGTGCTAGCAGCTTGGGTGTTACTGGGTCAGATACGCAGTATTTT CASSLGVTGSDTQYF TRBV7-7 . once 15 TRBJ2-3
TGTGCCAGCTCCCTAGCAGCGAACACTGAAGCTTTCTTT CASSLAANTEAFF TRBV7-9 . . 13 TRBJ1-1
TGTGCCAGCAGCTCCGTCAGGGTGGGGAGCTACGAGCAGTACTTC CASSSVRVGSYEQYF TRBV7-9 . . 15 TRBJ2-7
TGTGCCAGCAGCTTGGACTCTCCCTCCTACAATGAGCAGTTCTTC CASSLDSPSYNEQFF TRBV5-4 . . 15 TRBJ2-1
TGTGCTAGTGGTAAGAAACGTGCAGGACAAAGTCGGGCCAACGTCCTGACTTTC CASGKKRAGQSRANVLTF TRBV12-5 . . 18 TRBJ2-6